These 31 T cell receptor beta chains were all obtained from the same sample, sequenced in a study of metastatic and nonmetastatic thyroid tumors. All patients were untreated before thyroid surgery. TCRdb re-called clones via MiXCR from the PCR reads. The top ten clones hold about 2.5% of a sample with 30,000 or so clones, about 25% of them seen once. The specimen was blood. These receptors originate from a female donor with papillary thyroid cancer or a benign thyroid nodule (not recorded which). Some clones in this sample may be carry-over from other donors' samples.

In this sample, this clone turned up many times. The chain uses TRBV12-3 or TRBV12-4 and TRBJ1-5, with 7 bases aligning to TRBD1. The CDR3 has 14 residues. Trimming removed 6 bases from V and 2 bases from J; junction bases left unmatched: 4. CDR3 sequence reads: CASSRDSGNQPQHF. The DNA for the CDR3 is TGTGCCAGCAGCCGGGACAGCGGCAATCAGCCCCAGCATTTT.

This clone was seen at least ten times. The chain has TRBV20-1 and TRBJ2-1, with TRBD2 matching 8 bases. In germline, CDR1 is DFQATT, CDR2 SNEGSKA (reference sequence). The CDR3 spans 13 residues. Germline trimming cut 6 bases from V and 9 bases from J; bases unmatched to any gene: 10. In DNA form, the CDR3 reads TGCAGTGCCCCCGGGACGGGAGGGGGTGAGCAGTTCTTC. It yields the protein CSAPGTGGGEQFF.

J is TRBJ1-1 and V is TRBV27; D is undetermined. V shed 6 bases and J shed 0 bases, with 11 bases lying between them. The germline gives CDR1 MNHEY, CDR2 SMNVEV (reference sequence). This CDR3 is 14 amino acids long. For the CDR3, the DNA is TGTGCCAGCAGATTTTACGGTTTGAACACTGAAGCTTTCTTT. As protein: CASRFYGLNTEAFF.

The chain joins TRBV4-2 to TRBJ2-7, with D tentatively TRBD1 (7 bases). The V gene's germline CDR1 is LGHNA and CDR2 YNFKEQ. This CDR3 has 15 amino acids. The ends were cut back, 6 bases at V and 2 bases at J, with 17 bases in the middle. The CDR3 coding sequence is TGTGCCAGCAGTTCCGACAGGGACTTTACCTACGAGCAGTACTTC. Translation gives CASSSDRDFTYEQYF.

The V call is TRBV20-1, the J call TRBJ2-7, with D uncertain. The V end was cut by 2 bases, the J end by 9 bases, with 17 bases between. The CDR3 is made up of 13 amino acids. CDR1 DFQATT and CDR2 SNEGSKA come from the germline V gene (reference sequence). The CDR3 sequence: CSARKTQPKGQYV. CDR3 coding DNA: TGCAGTGCTAGAAAAACGCAGCCTAAAGGGCAGTACGTC.

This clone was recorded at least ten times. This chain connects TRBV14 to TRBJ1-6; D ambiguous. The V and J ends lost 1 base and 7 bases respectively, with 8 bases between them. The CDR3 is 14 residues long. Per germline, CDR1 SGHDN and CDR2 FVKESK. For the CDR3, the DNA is TGTGCCAGCAGCCAAGGGGCACGGAATTCACCCCTCCACTTT. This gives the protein CASSQGARNSPLHF.

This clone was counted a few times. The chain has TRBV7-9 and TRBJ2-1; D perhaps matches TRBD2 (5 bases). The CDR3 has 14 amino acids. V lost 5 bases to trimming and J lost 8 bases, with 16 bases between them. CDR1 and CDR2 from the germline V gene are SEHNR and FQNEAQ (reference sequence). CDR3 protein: CASSPFVGAYEQFF. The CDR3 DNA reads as TGTGCCAGCAGCCCCTTCGTGGGAGCATATGAGCAGTTCTTC.

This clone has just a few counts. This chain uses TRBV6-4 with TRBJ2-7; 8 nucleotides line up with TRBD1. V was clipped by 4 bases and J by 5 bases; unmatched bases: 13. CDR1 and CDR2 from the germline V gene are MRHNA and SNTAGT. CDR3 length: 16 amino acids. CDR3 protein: CASSVAVGTGSHEQYF. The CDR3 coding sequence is TGTGCCAGCAGTGTGGCCGTTGGGACAGGTAGCCACGAGCAGTACTTC.

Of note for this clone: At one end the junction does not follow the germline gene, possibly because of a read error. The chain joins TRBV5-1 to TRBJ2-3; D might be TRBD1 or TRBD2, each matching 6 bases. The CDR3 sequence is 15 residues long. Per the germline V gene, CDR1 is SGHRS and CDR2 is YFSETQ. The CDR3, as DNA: TGCGCTAGCAGCTCCTCTGAGTGGGGGGCCGATACGCGGTATTTT. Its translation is CASSSSEWGADTRYF.

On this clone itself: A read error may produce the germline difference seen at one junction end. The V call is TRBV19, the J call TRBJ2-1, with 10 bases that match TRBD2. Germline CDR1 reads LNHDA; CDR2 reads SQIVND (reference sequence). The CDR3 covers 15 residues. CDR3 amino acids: CASSNLLAGDNEQFF. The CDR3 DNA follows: TGTGCCAGCAGTAATTTGCTAGCGGGAGACAATGAGCAGTTCTTC. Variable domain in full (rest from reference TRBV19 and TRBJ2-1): DGGITQSPKYLFRKEGQNVTLSCEQNLNHDAMYWYRQDPGQGLRLIYYSQIVNDFQKGDIAEGYSVSREKKESFPLTVTSAQKNPTAFYLCASSNLLAGDNEQFFGPGTRLTVL.

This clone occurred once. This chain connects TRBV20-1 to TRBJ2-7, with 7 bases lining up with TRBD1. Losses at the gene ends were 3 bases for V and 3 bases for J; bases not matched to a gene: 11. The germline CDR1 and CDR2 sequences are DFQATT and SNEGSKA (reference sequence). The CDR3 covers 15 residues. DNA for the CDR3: TGCAGTGCTAGTCTAACTAAGACAGGGATCTACGAGCAGTACTTC. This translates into CSASLTKTGIYEQYF.

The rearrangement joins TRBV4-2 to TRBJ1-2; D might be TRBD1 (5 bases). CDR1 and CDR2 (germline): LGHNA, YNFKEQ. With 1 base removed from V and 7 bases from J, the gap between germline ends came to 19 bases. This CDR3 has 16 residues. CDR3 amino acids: CASSQGWETERLGYTF. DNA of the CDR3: TGTGCCAGCAGCCAAGGCTGGGAGACAGAAAGACTTGGCTACACCTTC.

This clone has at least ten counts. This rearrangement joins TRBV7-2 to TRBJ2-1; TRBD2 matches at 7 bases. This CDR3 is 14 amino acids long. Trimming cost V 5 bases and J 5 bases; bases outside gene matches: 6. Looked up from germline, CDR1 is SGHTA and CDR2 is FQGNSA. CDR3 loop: CASSRSGKDNEQFF. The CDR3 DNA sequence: TGTGCCAGCAGCCGCAGCGGGAAGGACAATGAGCAGTTCTTC.

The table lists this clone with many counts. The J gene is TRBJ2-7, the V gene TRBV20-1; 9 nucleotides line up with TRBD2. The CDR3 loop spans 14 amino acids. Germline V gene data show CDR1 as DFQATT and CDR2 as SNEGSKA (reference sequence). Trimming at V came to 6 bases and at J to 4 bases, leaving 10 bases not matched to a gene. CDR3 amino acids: CSATDSGRTYEQYF. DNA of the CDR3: TGCAGTGCGACTGATAGCGGGAGAACGTACGAGCAGTACTTC.

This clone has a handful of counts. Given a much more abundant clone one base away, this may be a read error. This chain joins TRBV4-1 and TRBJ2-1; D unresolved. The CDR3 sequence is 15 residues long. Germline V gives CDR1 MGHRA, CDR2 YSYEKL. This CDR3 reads CASSQDVSSYNGQFF. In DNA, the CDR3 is TGCGCCAGCAGCCAAGATGTTAGCTCCTACAATGGGCAGTTCTTC.

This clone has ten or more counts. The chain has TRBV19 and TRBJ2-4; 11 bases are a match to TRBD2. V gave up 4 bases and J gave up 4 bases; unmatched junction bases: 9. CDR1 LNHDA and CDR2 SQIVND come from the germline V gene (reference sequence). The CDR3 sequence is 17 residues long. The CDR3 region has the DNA TGTGCCAGTAGTACAATTCGGGGGACTAGCGGAAAAAACATTCAGTACTTC. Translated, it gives CASSTIRGTSGKNIQYF. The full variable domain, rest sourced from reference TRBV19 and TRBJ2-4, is DGGITQSPKYLFRKEGQNVTLSCEQNLNHDAMYWYRQDPGQGLRLIYYSQIVNDFQKGDIAEGYSVSREKKESFPLTVTSAQKNPTAFYLCASSTIRGTSGKNIQYFGAGTRLSVL.

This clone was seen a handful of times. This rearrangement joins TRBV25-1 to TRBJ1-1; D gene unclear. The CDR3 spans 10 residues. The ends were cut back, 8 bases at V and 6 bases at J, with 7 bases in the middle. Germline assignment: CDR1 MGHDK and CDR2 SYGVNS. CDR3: CASLGPEAFF. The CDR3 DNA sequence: TGTGCCAGCTTAGGACCTGAAGCTTTCTTT.

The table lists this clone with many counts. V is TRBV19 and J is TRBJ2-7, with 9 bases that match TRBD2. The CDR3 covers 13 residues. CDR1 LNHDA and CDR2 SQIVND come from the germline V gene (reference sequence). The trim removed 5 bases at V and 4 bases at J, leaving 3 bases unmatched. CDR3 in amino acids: CASSLSGRYEQYF. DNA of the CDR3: TGTGCCAGTAGTCTTAGCGGGAGATACGAGCAGTACTTC.

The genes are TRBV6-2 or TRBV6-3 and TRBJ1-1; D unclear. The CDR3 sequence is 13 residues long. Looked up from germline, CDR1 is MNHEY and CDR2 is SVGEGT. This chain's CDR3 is CASLGTWATEAFF. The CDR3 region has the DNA TGTGCGAGCCTGGGCACATGGGCCACTGAAGCTTTCTTT.

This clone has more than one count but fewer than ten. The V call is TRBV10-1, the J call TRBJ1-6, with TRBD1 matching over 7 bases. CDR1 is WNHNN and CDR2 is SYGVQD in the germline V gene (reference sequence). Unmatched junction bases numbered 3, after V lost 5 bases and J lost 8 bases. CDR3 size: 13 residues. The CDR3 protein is CASSTGVDSPLHF. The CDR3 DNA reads TGCGCCAGCAGTACAGGGGTCGATTCACCCCTCCACTTT.

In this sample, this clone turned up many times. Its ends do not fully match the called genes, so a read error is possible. In nucleotides, the CDR3 is TGCGTCAGCAGCTTCCAGGGATCCACTGAAGCTTTCTTT. Translating gives CVSSFQGSTEAFF. The rearrangement uses TRBV5-1 and TRBJ1-1; tentative D call: TRBD1 (5 bases). The CDR3 sequence is 13 residues long. Per germline, CDR1 SGHRS and CDR2 YFSETQ.

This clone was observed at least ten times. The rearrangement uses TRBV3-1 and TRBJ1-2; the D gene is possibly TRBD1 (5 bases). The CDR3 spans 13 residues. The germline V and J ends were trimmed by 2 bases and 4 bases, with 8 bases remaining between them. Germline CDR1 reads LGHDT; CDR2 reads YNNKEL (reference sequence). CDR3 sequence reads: CASSQRGAYGYTF. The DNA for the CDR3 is TGTGCCAGCAGCCAACGTGGGGCCTATGGCTACACCTTC. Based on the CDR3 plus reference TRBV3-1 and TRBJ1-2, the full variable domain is DTAVSQTPKYLVTQMGNDKSIKCEQNLGHDTMYWYKQDSKKFLKIMFSYNNKELIINETVPNRFSPKSPDKAHLNLHINSLELGDSAVYFCASSQRGAYGYTFGSGTRLTVV.

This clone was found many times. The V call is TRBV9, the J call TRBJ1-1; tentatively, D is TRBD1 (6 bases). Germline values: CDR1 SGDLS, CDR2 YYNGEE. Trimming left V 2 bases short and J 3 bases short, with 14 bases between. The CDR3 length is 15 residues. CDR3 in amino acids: CASSVGAQGHTEAFF. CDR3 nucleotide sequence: TGTGCCAGCAGCGTGGGTGCACAGGGACACACTGAAGCTTTCTTT.

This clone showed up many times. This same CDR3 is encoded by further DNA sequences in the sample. CDR3 bases: TGTGCCAGCAGTTACATGGGAGGCAATGAGCAGTTCTTC. Translation: CASSYMGGNEQFF. The gene calls are TRBV6-2 or TRBV6-3 and TRBJ2-1; D possibly corresponds to TRBD2 (6 bases). The CDR3 is made up of 13 amino acids. From germline, CDR1 is MNHEY and CDR2 SVGEGT. Trimming pared 2 bases from V and 6 bases from J, leaving 8 bases between.

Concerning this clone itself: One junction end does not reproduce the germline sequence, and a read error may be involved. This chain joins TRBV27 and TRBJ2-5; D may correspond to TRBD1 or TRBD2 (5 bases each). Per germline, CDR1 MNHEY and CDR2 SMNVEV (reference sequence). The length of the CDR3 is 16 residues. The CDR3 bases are TGTGCCATCAGTTTATGGGGGTGGGGGATGCAAGATACCCAGTACTTC. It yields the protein CAISLWGWGMQDTQYF.

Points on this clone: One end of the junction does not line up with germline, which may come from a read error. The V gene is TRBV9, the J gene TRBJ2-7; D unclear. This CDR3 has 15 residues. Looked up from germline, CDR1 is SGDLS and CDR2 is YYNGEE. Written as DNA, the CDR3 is TGTGTCAGCAGCGTCGGGCTATTGAGCTCCTACGAGCAGTACTTC. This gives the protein CVSSVGLLSSYEQYF.

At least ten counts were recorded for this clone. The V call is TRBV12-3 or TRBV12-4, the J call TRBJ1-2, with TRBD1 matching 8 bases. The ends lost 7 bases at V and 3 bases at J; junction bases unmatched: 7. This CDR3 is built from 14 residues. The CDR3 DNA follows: TGTGCCAGCATCCAGACAGGGGTCGACTATGGCTACACCTTC. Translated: CASIQTGVDYGYTF.

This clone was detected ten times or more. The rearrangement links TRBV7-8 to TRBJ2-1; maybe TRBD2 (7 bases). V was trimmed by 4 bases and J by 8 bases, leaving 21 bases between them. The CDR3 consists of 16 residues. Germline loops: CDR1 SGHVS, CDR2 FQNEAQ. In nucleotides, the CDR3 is TGTGCCAGCAGCTGGGGGGGACATACCTTGGGGGATGAGCAGTTCTTC. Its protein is CASSWGGHTLGDEQFF.

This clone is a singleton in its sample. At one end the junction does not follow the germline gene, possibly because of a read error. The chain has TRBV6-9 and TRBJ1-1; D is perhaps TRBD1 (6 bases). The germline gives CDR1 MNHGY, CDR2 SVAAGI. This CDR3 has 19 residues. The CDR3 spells CASSSSNLQGTVCNTDAFF. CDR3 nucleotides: TGTGCCAGCAGTTCCTCGAATTTACAGGGCACTGTATGTAACACTGATGCTTTCTTT.

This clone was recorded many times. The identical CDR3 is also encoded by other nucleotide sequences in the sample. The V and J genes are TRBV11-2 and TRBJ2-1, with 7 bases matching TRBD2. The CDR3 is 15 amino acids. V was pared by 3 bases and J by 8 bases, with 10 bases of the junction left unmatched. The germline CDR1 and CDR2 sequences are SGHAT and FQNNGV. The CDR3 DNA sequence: TGTGCCAGCAGCTTTTTTTCAGCGGGACGGGATGAGCAGTTCTTC. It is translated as CASSFFSAGRDEQFF.

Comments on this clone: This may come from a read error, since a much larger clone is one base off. This CDR3 is CASILAGVTGELVF. CDR3 nucleotides: TGTGCCAGCATTCTAGCGGGAGTCACCGGGGAGCTGGTTTTT. The V call is TRBV12-3 or TRBV12-4, the J call TRBJ2-2; 10 positions agree with TRBD2. This CDR3 is built from 14 residues.